This T cell receptor beta chain was identified during a study of shared clonotypes between healthy human individuals. CDR1 and CDR2 from the germline V gene are MNHNS and SASEGT. This CDR3 is 13 amino acids long. The repertoire was sequenced with immunoSEQ multiplex PCR; TCRdb's copy has only in-frame clones and lacks some. This table has 1 million to 1.3 million clones, approximately 80% appearing once. Note on this clone: One end of the junction does not line up with germline, which may come from a read error.

This chain joins TRBV6-1 and TRBJ2-7; TRBD1 might be the D (6 bases). The receptor comes from a man between 18 and 35 years old in good health. Some clones in this sample may be carry-over from other donors' samples. The specimen was memory CD4+ T cells from PBMCs. Specified subset: CD45RA-negative fraction. The CDR3 DNA is TGTGCCAGCAGGGAAGACAGGACCCACGAGCAGTACTTC. Translating gives CASREDRTHEQYF.